The sample holds one count of the clone carrying this T cell receptor beta chain. These data are taken from a study of blood T cell repertoires in COVID-19. Study summary: The samples span acute and convalescent COVID-19 from the United States, Italy and Spain. From T cells, B-cell-depleted T cells, or PBMCs came the material, which was cDNA or gDNA.

Sequenced by immunoSEQ multiplex PCR; TCRdb stores in-frame clones only, minus some. Here the sample spans 71,000 or so clones, roughly 80% being singletons. Per germline, CDR1 SNHLY and CDR2 FYNNEI. V shed 6 bases, J shed 4 bases, and the junction held 7 bases outside the gene matches. The CDR3 loop spans 14 amino acids. The clonotype originates from a man aged 45-65 years with acute or convalescent COVID-19. Sequences were obtained from peripheral blood. The rearrangement links TRBV2 to TRBJ1-1; the match to TRBD1 covers 8 bases. The CDR3 DNA sequence: TGTGCCAGCAGGAGGCGTCAGGGGGCCACTGAAGCTTTCTTT. Its translation is CASRRRQGATEAFF.